What follows are 8 T cell receptor beta chains derived from one specimen sequenced in a study of blood T cell repertoires in COVID-19. Here immunoSEQ multiplex PCR was the method, and the copy in TCRdb shows in-frame clones only, minus some. The data hold under 250,000 clones, with over 80% observed a single time. Sequencing was performed on peripheral blood. Source of these receptors: a man in his forties or fifties with acute or convalescent COVID-19.

The V and J genes are TRBV11-2 and TRBJ2-2, with D maybe TRBD1 (5 bases). In germline, CDR1 is SGHAT, CDR2 FQNNGV. V lost 6 bases and J 1 base, leaving 9 bases between the germline ends. The CDR3 consists of 14 residues. The CDR3 sequence is CASSFTGNTGELFF. CDR3 DNA sequence: TGTGCCAGCAGTTTTACAGGGAACACCGGGGAGCTGTTTTTT.

This clone was seen a single time. The V call is TRBV3-1 (or the pseudogene TRBV3-2), the J call TRBJ1-6; D gene unclear. Germline CDR1 reads LGHDT; CDR2 reads YNNKEL (reference sequence). V gave up 3 bases and J gave up 13 bases, with 13 bases separating them. The CDR3 sequence is 13 residues long. The CDR3 sequence is CASSQIIEGPLHF. DNA for the CDR3: TGTGCCAGCAGCCAGATAATAGAGGGTCCCCTCCACTTT.

The chain carries TRBV5-1 and TRBJ1-4; D gene ambiguous. Germline-derived CDR1 and CDR2 are SGHRS and YFSETQ. V dropped 8 bases and J dropped 3 bases, with 14 bases sitting between them. This CDR3 is 14 amino acids long. CDR3 amino acids: CASQTGNPNEKLFF. The CDR3 coding sequence is TGCGCCAGTCAGACCGGGAATCCTAATGAAAAACTGTTTTTT. Combining the CDR3 with reference TRBV5-1 and TRBJ1-4 gives the whole variable domain KAGVTQTPRYLIKTRGQQVTLSCSPISGHRSVSWYQQTPGQGLQFLFEYFSETQRNKGNFPGRFSGRQFSNSRSEMNVSTLELGDSALYLCASQTGNPNEKLFFGSGTQLSVL.

This clone was detected only once. This chain uses TRBV29-1 with TRBJ2-1; D gene unclear. The germline V and J ends were trimmed by 5 bases and 5 bases, with 10 bases remaining between them. In germline, CDR1 is SQVTM, CDR2 ANQGSEA. This CDR3 spans 12 amino acids. The CDR3 region is CSVKPYDNEQFF. Written as DNA, the CDR3 is TGCAGCGTTAAGCCTTACGACAATGAGCAGTTCTTC.

The chain couples TRBV5-8 to TRBJ2-2; maybe TRBD1 (5 bases). The V end lost 0 bases, the J end lost 0 bases, and 12 bases lay between the germline ends. The CDR3 spans 17 residues. The germline V gene has CDR1 SGHTS and CDR2 YDEGEE. CDR3 region: CASSLARRRANTGELFF. CDR3 bases: TGTGCCAGCAGCTTGGCTAGGCGCAGGGCGAACACCGGGGAGCTGTTTTTT.

The chain has TRBV19 and TRBJ1-1; the D gene is possibly TRBD1 (6 bases). Germline assignment: CDR1 LNHDA and CDR2 SQIVND (reference sequence). V shed 5 bases and J shed 8 bases, with 18 bases lying between them. The CDR3 has 14 residues. CDR3 bases: TGTGCCAGTAGTTCCCATTCGGGGGGGGCGGAAGCTTTCTTT. This encodes CASSSHSGGAEAFF.

This clone was recorded once. CDR3 nucleotide sequence: TGTGCCAGCAGTGAAAGGTTCGGGGTCTGGGAGACTGGGCCCCAGCATTTT. Translated: CASSERFGVWETGPQHF. This rearrangement joins TRBV6-1 to TRBJ1-5; D ambiguous. The V gene lost 2 bases and the J gene lost 9 bases, with 23 bases spanning the gap. From germline, CDR1 is MNHNS and CDR2 SASEGT. The CDR3 runs to 17 residues.

V usage is TRBV10-3 and J usage is TRBJ2-1; 13 positions agree with TRBD2. The CDR3 contains 17 residues. Per germline, CDR1 ENHRY and CDR2 SYGVKD. The trim removed 5 bases at V and 6 bases at J, leaving 10 bases unmatched. The CDR3 loop reads CAISPGTSGTLGNEQFF. For the CDR3, the DNA is TGTGCCATCAGTCCGGGGACTAGCGGGACTTTGGGCAATGAGCAGTTCTTC.